Presented here are 3 T cell receptor beta chains from one specimen sequenced in a study of blood T cells in healthy people across ages. A second PCR, run for about 7 to 12 cycles, used a sample-barcoded 5' primer plus a J-beta primer mix. TCRdb re-derived calls from the 5' RACE reads in MiXCR, one entry per CDR3 protein. The sample lists under 1,000,000 distinct CDR3 sequences; 36% were seen once. Sequencing input: blood. These receptors originate from a man between 18 and 35 years old in good health.

This clonotype was detected only a few times. The chain links TRBV27 to TRBJ2-4, with D perhaps TRBD2 (5 bases). V was cut by 1 base and J by 4 bases, with 11 bases left in between. The CDR3 totals 15 residues. Germline lookup yields CDR1 MNHEY and CDR2 SMNVEV (reference sequence). CDR3 protein: CASSLLAGLKNIQYF. DNA of the CDR3: TGTGCCAGCAGTTTATTGGCGGGCCTAAAAAACATTCAGTACTTC.

This clonotype has more than one count but fewer than ten. The rearrangement links TRBV7-8 to TRBJ2-1; no reliable D call. V lost 8 bases, J lost 10 bases, and 21 bases lay in between. CDR1 and CDR2 (germline): SGHVS, FQNEAQ. The CDR3 has 14 amino acids. CDR3 coding DNA: TGTGCCAGCGGGGTCGGTCCAGTGTCCGGGGAGCAGTTCTTC. It translates to CASGVGPVSGEQFF. The variable domain in full, completed from reference TRBV7-8 and TRBJ2-1, reads GAGVSQSPRYKVAKRGQDVALRCDPISGHVSLFWYQQALGQGPEFLTYFQNEAQLDKSGLPSDRFFAERPEGSVSTLKIQRTQQEDSAVYLCASGVGPVSGEQFFGPGTRLTVL.

This chain uses TRBV7-9 with TRBJ2-5; tentatively, D is TRBD1 or TRBD2 (6 bases each). Between the trimmed V and J ends, which lost 8 bases and 2 bases, there was a span of 18 bases. The CDR3 covers 15 residues. Per the germline V gene, CDR1 is SEHNR and CDR2 is FQNEAQ (reference sequence). The CDR3 DNA follows: TGTGCCAGCGCTGGGGGGCGGGACGGACAAGAGACCCAGTACTTC. Encoded protein: CASAGGRDGQETQYF.